This T cell receptor (beta chain) appears in the sequencing data of a study of blood T cell repertoires in COVID-19. Turning to the study itself: The samples span acute and convalescent COVID-19 from the United States, Italy and Spain. T cells, B-cell-depleted T cells, or PBMCs provided the cDNA or gDNA that served as material.

As originally analysed: Nucleated cell number was recorded as an estimate derived from reference gene primer amplification. Only in-frame clones appear in the TCRdb table, and some are missing; sequencing was by immunoSEQ multiplex PCR. V and J calls and clone size come straight from that table; D and trimming were deduced from the DNA. In the table there are 95,000 to 120,000 clones, approximately 82% of which are singletons. On this clone itself: The identical CDR3 is also encoded by other nucleotide sequences in the sample.

V trimming: 4 bases; J trimming: 3 bases; junction bases outside the gene matches: 8. Germline loops: CDR1 SGHNT, CDR2 YYREEE (reference sequence). The CDR3 contains 16 residues. This TCR was sampled from a woman in her 70s with acute or convalescent COVID-19. The rearrangement links TRBV5-4 to TRBJ2-3; TRBD2 aligns across 10 bases. The sample taken for sequencing was peripheral blood. CDR3 protein: CASSLRAGGPTDTQYF. The CDR3, as DNA: TGTGCCAGCAGCCTTCGAGCGGGAGGGCCTACAGATACGCAGTATTTT.